This T cell receptor beta chain was obtained from a study of OX40 agonist ivuxolimab in advanced cancers. Study-level background: Eligibility admitted prior anti-PD-1, anti-PD-L1 or anti-CTLA-4 therapy; 40% to 50% had some. Partial responses were achieved by three patients: one hepatocellular carcinoma, two cutaneous melanoma.

Details on this clone: Its antigen is still unknown.

The V end was cut by 0 bases, the J end by 5 bases, with 7 bases between. Per germline, CDR1 MNHNY and CDR2 SVGAGI (reference sequence). CDR3 length: 13 amino acids. Here immunoSEQ multiplex PCR was the method, and the copy in TCRdb shows in-frame clones only, minus some. Of tens of thousands of clones detected, around 77% appear once; the ten largest clones hold roughly a fifth. Study-wide findings and caveats: At doses 0.1 to 3.0 mg/kg, CD4+ and CD8+ clones expanded. Low normalized T-cell clonal expansion also characterized some of the nonresponders.

The sequence was obtained from an adult with an advanced solid tumor such as melanoma, head and neck, liver or kidney cancer. V gene TRBV6-6 combines with J gene TRBJ1-2; D is undetermined. Sequenced material: CD4+ or CD8+ T cells sorted from blood, taken in a trial of the OX40 agonist ivuxolimab. The CDR3 region is CASSYSREYGYTF. CDR3 sequence (DNA): TGTGCCAGCAGTTACTCGAGGGAGTATGGCTACACCTTC.